What follows are 5 T cell receptor beta chains derived from one specimen sequenced in a study of T cells in Graves' hyperthyroidism and ophthalmopathy. Amplified regions were TCR beta CDR3 sequences from RNA transcripts. Primed by the HTBI set, a first-round RT-PCR was run on the TCR CDR3. TCRdb reprocessed the multiplex PCR reads via MiXCR and lists one record per CDR3 protein. The repertoire has about 210,000 distinct CDR3 sequences, more than 15% of them found once; the top ten carry approximately 50%. Input material: blood. The receptors here all came from a man aged 45 to 65 with Graves' hyperthyroidism.

The chain recombines TRBV5-1 with TRBJ2-3; TRBD2 matches at 13 bases. In germline, CDR1 is SGHRS, CDR2 YFSETQ. With V trimmed by 5 bases and J by 3 bases, 6 bases remained unmatched. This CDR3 has 16 amino acids. This CDR3 is CASSKSGLAGTDTQYF. CDR3 sequence (DNA): TGCGCCAGCAGTAAGTCGGGACTAGCGGGAACAGATACGCAGTATTTT.

Concerning this clonotype itself: A much larger clone sits a single nucleotide away, making a read error possible. The chain is built from TRBV6-1 and TRBJ1-1; D remains unclear. The CDR3 totals 13 residues. In germline, CDR1 is MNHNS, CDR2 SASEGT. The CDR3 loop reads CASSDLGNTEASF. CDR3 nucleotides: TGTGCCAGCAGTGATCTGGGGAACACTGAAGCTTCCTTT.

This clonotype was recorded many times. The V and J genes are TRBV6-1 and TRBJ2-1; D unresolved. The ends were cut back, 2 bases at V and 5 bases at J, with 16 bases in the middle. Germline V gene data show CDR1 as MNHNS and CDR2 as SASEGT. This CDR3 region has 16 residues. The CDR3 spells CASSESIGRTHNEQFF. DNA for the CDR3: TGTGCCAGCAGTGAATCCATTGGACGGACCCACAATGAGCAGTTCTTC.

This clonotype was observed many times. The V call is TRBV12-3 or TRBV12-4, the J call TRBJ2-5, with D perhaps given as TRBD1 or TRBD2 (7 bases each). The germline V and J ends were trimmed by 4 bases and 6 bases, with 12 bases remaining between them. This CDR3 contains 13 residues. The CDR3 DNA reads TGTGCCAGCAGTTACAGGGGAGGGAAGACCCAGTACTTC. This codes for CASSYRGGKTQYF.

This clonotype was detected many times. This chain joins TRBV13 and TRBJ2-2; a possible D gene is TRBD2 (5 bases). V lost 1 base, J lost 5 bases, and 8 bases lay in between. Germline CDR1 reads PRHDT; CDR2 reads FYEKMQ (reference sequence). This CDR3 has 14 amino acids. The CDR3 nucleotides read TGTGCCAGCAGCTTAGCGGGATCAACCGGGGAGCTGTTTTTT. This encodes CASSLAGSTGELFF.